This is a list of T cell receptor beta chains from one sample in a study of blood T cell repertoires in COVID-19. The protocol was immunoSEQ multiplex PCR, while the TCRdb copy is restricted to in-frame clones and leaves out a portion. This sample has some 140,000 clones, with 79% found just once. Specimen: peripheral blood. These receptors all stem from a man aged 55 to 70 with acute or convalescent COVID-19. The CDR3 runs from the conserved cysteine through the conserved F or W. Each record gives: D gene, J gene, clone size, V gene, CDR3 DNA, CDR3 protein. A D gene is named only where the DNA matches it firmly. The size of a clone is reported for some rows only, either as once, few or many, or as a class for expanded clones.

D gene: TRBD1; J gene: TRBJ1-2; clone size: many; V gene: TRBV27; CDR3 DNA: TGTGCCAGCAGTTCTGGACAGGAGTATGGCTACACCTTC; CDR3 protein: CASSSGQEYGYTF
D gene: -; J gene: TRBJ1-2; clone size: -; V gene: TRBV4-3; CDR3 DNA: TGCGCCAGCAGCCAGACGCTAACGGGCTATGGCTACACCTTC; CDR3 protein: CASSQTLTGYGYTF
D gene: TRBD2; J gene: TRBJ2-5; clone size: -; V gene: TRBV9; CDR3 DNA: TGTGCCAGCAGCCCCCGACTAGCGGGAGGCGGCCCCGCGGGAGAGACCCAGTACTTC; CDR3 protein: CASSPRLAGGGPAGETQYF
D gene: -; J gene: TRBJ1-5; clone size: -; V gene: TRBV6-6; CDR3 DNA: TGTGCCAGCAGCATATCAGGGACACAGCCCCAGCATTTT; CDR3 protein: CASSISGTQPQHF
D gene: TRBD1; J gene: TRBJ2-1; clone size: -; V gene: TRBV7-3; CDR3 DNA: TGTGCCAGCAGAGGAGGGACAGGGGCCTACAATGAGCAGTTCTTC; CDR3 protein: CASRGGTGAYNEQFF
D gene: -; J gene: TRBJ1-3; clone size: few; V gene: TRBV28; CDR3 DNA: TGTGCCAGCAGTGCCGGACAGAACAGGGGAAACACCATATATTTT; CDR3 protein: CASSAGQNRGNTIYF
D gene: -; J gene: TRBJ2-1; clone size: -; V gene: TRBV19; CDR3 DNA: TGTGCCAGTAGTATAGGGAGCTACAATGAGCAGTTCTTC; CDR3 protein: CASSIGSYNEQFF
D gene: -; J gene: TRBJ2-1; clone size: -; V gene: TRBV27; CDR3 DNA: TGTGCCAGCAGTCCCCCCGGCTCTAGATCCTACAATGAGCAGTTCTTC; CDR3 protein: CASSPPGSRSYNEQFF
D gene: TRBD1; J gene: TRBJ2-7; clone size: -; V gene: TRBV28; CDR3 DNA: TGTGCCACCAACTCGTTCCGGGACAGGGGAGGCGAGCAGTACTTC; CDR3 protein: CATNSFRDRGGEQYF
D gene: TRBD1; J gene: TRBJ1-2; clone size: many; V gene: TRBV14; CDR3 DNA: TGTGCCAGCAGCCAGACAGGGGGCCCTTATGGCTACACCTTC; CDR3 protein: CASSQTGGPYGYTF
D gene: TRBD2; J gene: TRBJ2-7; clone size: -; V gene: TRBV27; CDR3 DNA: TGTGCCAGCAGTTTATCTACTAGCGGAGTAGGGGAGCAGTACTTC; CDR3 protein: CASSLSTSGVGEQYF
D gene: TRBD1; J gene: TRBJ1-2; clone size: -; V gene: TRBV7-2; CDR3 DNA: TGTGCCAGCAGCGCCCGGGACAGGGTTCATGGCTACACCTTC; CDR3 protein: CASSARDRVHGYTF
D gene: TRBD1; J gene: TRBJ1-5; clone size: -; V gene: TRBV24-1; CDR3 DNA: TGTGCCACCAGTGATTCGACAGGGGGTAGATTGCCCCAGCATTTT; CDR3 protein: CATSDSTGGRLPQHF
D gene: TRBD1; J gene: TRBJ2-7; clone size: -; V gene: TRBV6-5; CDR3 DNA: TGTGCCAGCAGCCTCCGACAGGGGACCTACGAGCAGTACTTC; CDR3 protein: CASSLRQGTYEQYF
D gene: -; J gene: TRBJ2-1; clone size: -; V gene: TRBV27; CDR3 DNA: TGTGCCAGCAGTTTATGGGCAGGGGCGAGTAACAATGAGCAGTTCTTC; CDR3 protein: CASSLWAGASNNEQFF
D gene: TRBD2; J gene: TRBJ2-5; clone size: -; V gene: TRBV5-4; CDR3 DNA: TGTGCCAGCAGCTTGGCGGGAGGGGGAGAGACCCAGTACTTC; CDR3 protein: CASSLAGGGETQYF
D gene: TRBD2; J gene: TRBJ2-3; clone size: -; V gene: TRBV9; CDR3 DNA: TGTGCCAGCAGCGTAGGGGGGGGTGGCACAGATACGCAGTATTTT; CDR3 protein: CASSVGGGGTDTQYF